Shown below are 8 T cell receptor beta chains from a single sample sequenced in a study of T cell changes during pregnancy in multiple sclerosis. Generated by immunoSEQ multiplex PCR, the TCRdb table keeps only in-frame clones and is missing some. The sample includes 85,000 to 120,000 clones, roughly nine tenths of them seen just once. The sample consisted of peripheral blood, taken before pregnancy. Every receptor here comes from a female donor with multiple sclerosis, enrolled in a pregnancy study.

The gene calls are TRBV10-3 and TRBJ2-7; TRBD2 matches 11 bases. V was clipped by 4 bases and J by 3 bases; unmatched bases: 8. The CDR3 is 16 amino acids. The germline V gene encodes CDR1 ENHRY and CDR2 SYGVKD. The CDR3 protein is CAISGRASGGNYEQYF. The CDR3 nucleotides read TGTGCCATCAGTGGCCGGGCTAGCGGGGGGAACTACGAGCAGTACTTC.

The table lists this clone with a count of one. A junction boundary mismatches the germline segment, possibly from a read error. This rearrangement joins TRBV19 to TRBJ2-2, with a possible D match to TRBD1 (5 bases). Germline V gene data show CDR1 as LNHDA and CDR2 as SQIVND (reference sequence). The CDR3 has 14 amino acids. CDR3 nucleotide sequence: TGTGCCAGTAGTAGCTCTTCGGGCAGGGCTACCACCCTATTT. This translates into CASSSSSGRATTLF.

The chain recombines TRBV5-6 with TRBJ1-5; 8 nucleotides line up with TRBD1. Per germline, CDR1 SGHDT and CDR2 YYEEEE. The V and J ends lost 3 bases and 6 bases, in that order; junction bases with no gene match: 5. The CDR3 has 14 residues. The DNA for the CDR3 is TGTGCCAGCAGCTCTGGACAGGGTTTTCAGCCCCAGCATTTT. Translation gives CASSSGQGFQPQHF.

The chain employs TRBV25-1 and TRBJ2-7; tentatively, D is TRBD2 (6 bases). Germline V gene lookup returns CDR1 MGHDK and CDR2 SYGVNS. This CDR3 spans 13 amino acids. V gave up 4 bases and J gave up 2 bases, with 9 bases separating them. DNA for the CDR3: TGTGCCAGCAGTGGGAGGGGAACCTACGAGCAGTACTTC. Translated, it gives CASSGRGTYEQYF.

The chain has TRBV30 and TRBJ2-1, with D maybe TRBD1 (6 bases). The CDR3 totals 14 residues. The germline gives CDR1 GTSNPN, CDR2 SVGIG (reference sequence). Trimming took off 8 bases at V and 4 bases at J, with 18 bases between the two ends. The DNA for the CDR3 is TGTGCCGGGGGACGGGGACAAACTTACAATGAGCAGTTCTTC. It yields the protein CAGGRGQTYNEQFF.

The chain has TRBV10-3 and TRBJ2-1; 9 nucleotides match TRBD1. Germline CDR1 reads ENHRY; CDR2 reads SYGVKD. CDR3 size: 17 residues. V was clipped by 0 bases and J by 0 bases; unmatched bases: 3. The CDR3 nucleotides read TGTGCCATCAGTGAGTCGACAGGGGGGGTCTCCTACAATGAGCAGTTCTTC. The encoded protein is CAISESTGGVSYNEQFF.

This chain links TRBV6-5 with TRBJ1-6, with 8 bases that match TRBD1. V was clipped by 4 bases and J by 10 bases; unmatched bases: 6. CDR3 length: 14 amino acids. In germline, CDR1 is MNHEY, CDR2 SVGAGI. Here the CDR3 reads CASSSAGGGSPLHF. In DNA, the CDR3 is TGTGCCAGCAGTTCGGCAGGGGGCGGATCACCCCTCCACTTT.

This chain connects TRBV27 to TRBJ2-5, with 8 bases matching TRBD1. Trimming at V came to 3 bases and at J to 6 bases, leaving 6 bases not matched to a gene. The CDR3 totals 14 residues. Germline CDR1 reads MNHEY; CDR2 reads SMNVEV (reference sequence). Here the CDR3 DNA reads TGTGCCAGCAGTTTCCTCCGGGACAGGCAGACCCAGTACTTC. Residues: CASSFLRDRQTQYF.